This is a list of T cell receptor beta chains from one sample in a study of blood T cell repertoires in COVID-19. Sequencing was performed with immunoSEQ multiplex PCR; in TCRdb, only in-frame clones are kept and a portion is missing. This table has approximately 120,000 clones, 55% to 75% appearing once. Source material: peripheral blood. The receptor source for this set is a woman in her 70s with acute or convalescent COVID-19. CDR3s leave out the opening cysteine and the closing phenylalanine or tryptophan. Each record gives: V gene, J gene, clone size, CDR3 protein. For some rows the clone size is stated as once, few or many, or as a class when expanded; others skip it.

V gene: TRBV9; J gene: TRBJ1-6; clone size: many; CDR3 protein: ASSVDSHNSPLH
V gene: TRBV9; J gene: TRBJ2-1; clone size: -; CDR3 protein: ASSPGTGVGNEQF
V gene: TRBV28; J gene: TRBJ1-6; clone size: -; CDR3 protein: ASRPSSGTHSPLH
V gene: TRBV19; J gene: TRBJ1-3; clone size: -; CDR3 protein: ASSDRVPGNTIY
V gene: TRBV18; J gene: TRBJ2-1; clone size: -; CDR3 protein: ASSRTSAANEQF
V gene: TRBV28; J gene: TRBJ1-4; clone size: -; CDR3 protein: ASSLADRDEKLF
V gene: TRBV29-1; J gene: TRBJ1-2; clone size: -; CDR3 protein: SVEDGGRMGYT
V gene: TRBV5-5; J gene: TRBJ2-5; clone size: -; CDR3 protein: ASSLVQIQETQY
V gene: TRBV20-1; J gene: TRBJ2-5; clone size: -; CDR3 protein: SASLSAGTEETQY
V gene: TRBV2; J gene: TRBJ2-1; clone size: -; CDR3 protein: ATRTGTSVNEQF
V gene: TRBV25-1; J gene: TRBJ2-2; clone size: -; CDR3 protein: ASTGTANTGELF
V gene: TRBV5-1; J gene: TRBJ2-3; clone size: -; CDR3 protein: ASSLSGRAGSTDTQY
V gene: TRBV12-3/TRBV12-4; J gene: TRBJ2-2; clone size: -; CDR3 protein: ASRDRGTGELF
V gene: TRBV5-1; J gene: TRBJ2-2; clone size: -; CDR3 protein: ASSRADRTGELF
V gene: TRBV6-5; J gene: TRBJ1-1; clone size: -; CDR3 protein: ASSYSFRVNTEAF
V gene: TRBV30; J gene: TRBJ2-1; clone size: -; CDR3 protein: AWRGQGALNEQF
V gene: TRBV4-2; J gene: TRBJ2-1; clone size: once; CDR3 protein: ASSQERLAGGGRNEQF
V gene: TRBV4-1; J gene: TRBJ2-2; clone size: -; CDR3 protein: ASSQEPGLTGELF
V gene: TRBV9; J gene: TRBJ2-1; clone size: few; CDR3 protein: ASSPGLAGGPGYNEQF
V gene: TRBV19; J gene: TRBJ2-6; clone size: -; CDR3 protein: ASSVSSGANVLT
V gene: TRBV11-2; J gene: TRBJ2-1; clone size: -; CDR3 protein: ASSSPTSGSLNEQF
V gene: TRBV6-5; J gene: TRBJ1-2; clone size: few; CDR3 protein: ASTPFIQGKDGYT
V gene: TRBV10-3; J gene: TRBJ2-1; clone size: -; CDR3 protein: AISDPGLAGGQNYNEQF
V gene: TRBV28; J gene: TRBJ1-5; clone size: many; CDR3 protein: ASSFPLEGANQPQH
V gene: TRBV19; J gene: TRBJ1-4; clone size: few; CDR3 protein: ASTPPGGTNEKLF
V gene: TRBV10-3; J gene: TRBJ1-5; clone size: -; CDR3 protein: AIRQGVNQPQH
V gene: TRBV7-8; J gene: TRBJ2-6; clone size: -; CDR3 protein: ASSLRDRGLRTGANVLT